This T cell receptor (beta chain) was documented in a study of shared clonotypes between healthy human individuals. This table comes from immunoSEQ multiplex PCR, and its TCRdb copy is limited to in-frame clones, with some not included. This sample has 2 million to 3 million clones, with approximately 90% found just once. Overall study findings and caveats: Investigators collected only blood, and repertoires in tissues likely differ. Represented diversity, genetic and exposure-history alike, was limited by few donors.

This clone has a single count. Its cognate antigen is unknown. Donors, without exception, were Caucasian adults residing in Nashville, Tennessee. Trimming took 3 bases from V and 3 from J, leaving 10 bases between them. CDR1 and CDR2 (germline): SGHRS, YFSETQ. This CDR3 has 13 residues. The chain carries TRBV5-1 and TRBJ2-7; D ambiguous. This sequence originates from a man aged 18 to 35 in good health. The source material was naive CD4+ T cells sorted from blood. The subset was: CD45RA+ positively selected. The CDR3 is CASSSPQLYEQYF. In nucleotides, the CDR3 is TGCGCCAGCAGCTCACCCCAACTCTACGAGCAGTACTTC. Together with reference TRBV5-1 and TRBJ2-7, the CDR3 gives the full variable domain: KAGVTQTPRYLIKTRGQQVTLSCSPISGHRSVSWYQQTPGQGLQFLFEYFSETQRNKGNFPGRFSGRQFSNSRSEMNVSTLELGDSALYLCASSSPQLYEQYFGPGTRLTVT.